Listed here is a single TCR beta chain. This receptor's antigen is unknown. No much larger clone exists at a distance of one base, and base qualities are not known. The sample's time point label is to be understood as: cycle 2 day 1 (C2D1) of nivolumab. Every trial patient had relapsed after autologous stem cell transplantation, and cohorts A, B and C differed in prior brentuximab vedotin exposure. The trial cohort included around 60 patients with relapsed/refractory classical Hodgkin lymphoma, and each patient had a best overall response of complete response, partial response or progressive disease. Single-agent nivolumab was administered to trial patients in the multi-cohort phase II CheckMate 205 trial. An independent review committee assessed best overall response by applying the 2007 International Working Group response criteria. Trial PBMCs were collected just before the start of nivolumab (C1D1) and during therapy at cycle 2 day 1 and cycle 4 day 1. Peripheral blood was collected in 8 mL Vacutainer Cell Preparation Tubes, from which PBMCs were isolated by centrifugation and then cryopreserved.

Genomic DNA was extracted with the Qiagen DNeasy kit from unsorted PBMCs and from negatively selected CD4+ and CD8+ fractions. TCR beta CDR3 regions were amplified by immunoSEQ multiplex PCR using primers annealing to V and J segments. A synthetic immune receptor repertoire was used to minimize amplification bias, and any remaining bias was removed computationally after sequencing. The paper's data handling went like this. Custom Python scripts were used to quantify repertoire diversity as the Shannon entropy index. Unsorted, CD4+ and CD8+ repertoires were examined separately, except in combined analyses, for which CD4+ and CD8+ sequences were merged in silico. Clonal expansion was defined as at least a 2-fold frequency increase after treatment relative to C1D1, with a pseudocount of 0.5 for undetected baseline clones. Singleton clones were defined as clones with 0 or 1 copy at C1D1, and non-singleton clones were defined as clones with 2 or more copies. Clones expanded in unsorted samples were labelled as CD4+, CD8+ or unknown by matching protein sequences in sorted samples from the same patient. Diversity changes from C1D1 to C4D1 were tested in paired samples using Wilcoxon tests. TCRdb retrieved this table from immuneACCESS and kept in-frame rearrangements only. Not all clones are present; in checked studies, unresolved V genes account for under half, and no reason is known for the remainder. The DNA was the basis for D and trimming; V, J and clone size are from that table. The sample includes about 22,000 clones, with 65% to 90% observed a single time. Together, the top ten hold around a fifth of the sample.

This sample stems from a study of PD-1 blockade in classical Hodgkin lymphoma (dated by TCRdb to about 2020). At the level of the whole study: Nivolumab dosing was 3 mg/kg intravenously every 2 weeks, continuing until either disease progression or unacceptable toxicity. The study used TCR beta sequencing and CyTOF to define a peripheral blood immune signature of response to PD-1 blockade in classical Hodgkin lymphoma.

Broad study findings and their caveats: Diversity was lower in patients who began nivolumab less than 1 year after ASCT, so these patients were left out of later analyses to avoid confounding by immune reconstitution. The study was limited to a single clinical trial cohort, and causes of repertoire differences, possibly disease activity or prior therapy, remained undefined. Baseline diversity similar to that of newly diagnosed patients was observed in trial patients achieving complete response, whereas significantly lower diversity was observed in partial responders and progressors. Newly diagnosed patients were reported to have lower baseline TCR diversity than healthy donors, and relapsed/refractory patients were reported to have lower baseline TCR diversity still. A significant rise by C4D1 was seen in CD4+ but not CD8+ TCR diversity (p=0.0027 vs p=0.16), with the rise being most apparent in complete responders (p=0.02).

Based on the germline V gene (reference sequence), the CDR1 and CDR2 sequences are LNHDA and SQIVND. Counted from cysteine to phenylalanine, this CDR3 has 14 amino acids. The read is trimmed to its CDR3 DNA, 42 bases read in frame from base 1. V is reduced by 3 bases and J by 4 bases, leaving a spacing of 12 bases between them. The V and J genes are TRBV19 and TRBJ1-1; the D gene assignment is ambiguous. The material sequenced was peripheral blood mononuclear cells (PBMCs), taken before the second cycle of nivolumab. The clonotype comes from a human donor with classical Hodgkin lymphoma. The CDR3 region has the sequence CASSMGGRSTEAFF. At the DNA level, the sequence is TGTGCCAGTAGTATGGGTGGGAGGAGCACTGAAGCTTTCTTT.